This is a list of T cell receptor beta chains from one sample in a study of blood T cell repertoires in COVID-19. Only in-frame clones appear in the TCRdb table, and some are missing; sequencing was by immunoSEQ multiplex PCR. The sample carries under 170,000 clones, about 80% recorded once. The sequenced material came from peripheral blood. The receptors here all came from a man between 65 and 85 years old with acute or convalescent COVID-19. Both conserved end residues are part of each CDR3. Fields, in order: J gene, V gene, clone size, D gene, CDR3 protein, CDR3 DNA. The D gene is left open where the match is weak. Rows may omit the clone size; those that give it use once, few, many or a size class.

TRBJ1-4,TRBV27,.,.,CASTRRGYGEKLFF,TGTGCCAGCACCAGAAGGGGGTATGGGGAAAAACTGTTTTTT
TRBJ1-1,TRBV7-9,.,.,CASSLGGRGNTEAFF,TGTGCCAGCAGCTTAGGAGGGAGGGGGAACACTGAAGCTTTCTTT
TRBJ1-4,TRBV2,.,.,CASSGSATNEKLFF,TGTGCCAGCAGTGGGAGCGCAACTAATGAAAAACTGTTTTTT
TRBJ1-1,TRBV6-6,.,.,CASSPRGGTEAFF,TGTGCCAGCAGTCCCCGGGGTGGCACTGAAGCTTTCTTT
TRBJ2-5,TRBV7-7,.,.,CASSLAPAETQYF,TGTGCTAGCAGCTTAGCGCCCGCGGAGACCCAGTACTTC
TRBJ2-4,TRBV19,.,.,CASNFRGSGNIQYF,TGTGCCAGTAACTTCAGGGGCAGTGGGAACATTCAGTACTTC
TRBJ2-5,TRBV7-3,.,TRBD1,CASSRGQEQTQYF,TGTGCCAGCAGCAGGGGACAGGAACAGACCCAGTACTTC
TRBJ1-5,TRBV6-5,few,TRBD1,CASSIGQASNQPQHF,TGTGCCAGCAGCATAGGACAGGCCAGCAATCAGCCCCAGCATTTT
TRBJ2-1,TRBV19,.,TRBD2,CASTTRGYNEQFF,TGTGCCAGTACCACGCGGGGGTACAATGAGCAGTTCTTC
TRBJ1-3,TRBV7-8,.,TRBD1,CASSWDRAGNTIYF,TGTGCCAGCAGCTGGGACAGGGCCGGAAACACCATATATTTT
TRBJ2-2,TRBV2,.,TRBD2,CASRLGLAAITGELFF,TGTGCCAGCAGACTCGGACTAGCGGCTATCACCGGGGAGCTGTTTTTT
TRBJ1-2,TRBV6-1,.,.,CASSENYGGRALYGYTF,TGTGCCAGCAGTGAAAATTACGGCGGCAGGGCGCTTTATGGCTACACCTTC
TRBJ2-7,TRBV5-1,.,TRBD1,CASGDSPGYEQYF,TGCGCCAGCGGGGACAGTCCCGGCTACGAGCAGTACTTC
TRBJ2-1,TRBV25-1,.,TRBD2,CASSETSGSRVSYNEQFF,TGTGCCAGCAGTGAAACTAGCGGGAGCAGGGTTTCCTACAATGAGCAGTTCTTC
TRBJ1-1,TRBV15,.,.,CATSTQNGGREAFF,TGTGCCACCAGCACCCAAAACGGTGGGCGAGAAGCTTTCTTT
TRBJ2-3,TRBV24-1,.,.,CATSDSGHFTDTQYF,TGTGCCACCAGTGATTCGGGACACTTCACAGATACGCAGTATTTT
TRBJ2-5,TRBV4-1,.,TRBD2,CASSHGLAEETQYF,TGCGCCAGCAGCCATGGGCTAGCGGAAGAGACCCAGTACTTC
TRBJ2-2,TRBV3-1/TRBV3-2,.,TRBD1,CASSLYTLGQGGGTGELFF,TGTGCCAGCAGCCTGTATACCCTGGGACAGGGTGGGGGCACCGGGGAGCTGTTTTTT
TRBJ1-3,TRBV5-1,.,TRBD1,CASSAGTGSNSGNTIYF,TGCGCCAGCAGCGCAGGGACAGGGAGTAATTCTGGAAACACCATATATTTT
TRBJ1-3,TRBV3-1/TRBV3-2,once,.,CASSRNGIPGNTIYF,TGTGCCAGCAGCCGGAACGGGATTCCTGGAAACACCATATATTTT
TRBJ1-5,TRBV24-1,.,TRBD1,CATGWDRGNQPQHF,TGTGCCACCGGGTGGGACAGGGGTAATCAGCCCCAGCATTTT
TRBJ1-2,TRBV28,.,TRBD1,CASSPPSPTGGQGYGYTF,TGTGCCAGCAGTCCCCCCAGCCCCACAGGGGGACAGGGCTATGGCTACACCTTC
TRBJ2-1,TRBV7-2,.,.,CASSLAGSVGGYNEQFF,TGTGCCAGCAGCTTAGCGGGTAGCGTAGGGGGATACAATGAGCAGTTCTTC
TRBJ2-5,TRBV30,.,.,CAWSGGPGIQETQYF,TGTGCCTGGAGTGGCGGGCCGGGAATACAAGAGACCCAGTACTTC
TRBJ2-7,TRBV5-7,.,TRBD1,CASSWTGTHEQYF,TGTGCCAGCAGCTGGACAGGGACCCACGAGCAGTACTTC
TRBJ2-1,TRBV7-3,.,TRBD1,CASSRDGRTGGYNEQFF,TGTGCCAGCAGCCGTGACGGCAGGACAGGGGGCTACAATGAGCAGTTCTTC
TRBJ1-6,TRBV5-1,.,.,CASSGQSHNSPLHF,TGCGCCAGCAGCGGACAATCGCATAATTCACCCCTCCACTTT
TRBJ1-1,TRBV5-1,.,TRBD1,CASSPGQGGEAFF,TGCGCCAGCAGCCCCGGACAGGGAGGCGAAGCTTTCTTT
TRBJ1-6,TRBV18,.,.,CASSPPSNSPLHF,TGTGCCAGCTCACCACCGAGTAATTCACCCCTCCACTTT
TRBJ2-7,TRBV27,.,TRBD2,CASRGAGRGYEQYF,TGTGCCAGCAGGGGAGCGGGAAGGGGCTACGAGCAGTACTTC
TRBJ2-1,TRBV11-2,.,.,CASSLAGSPHQFF,TGTGCCAGCAGCTTAGCCGGGTCTCCCCACCAGTTCTTC
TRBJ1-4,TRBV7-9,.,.,CASSSGQSGEKLFF,TGTGCCAGCAGCTCCGGACAGTCTGGGGAAAAACTGTTTTTT
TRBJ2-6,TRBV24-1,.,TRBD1,CATSDPQGAGANVLTF,TGTGCCACCAGTGACCCCCAGGGGGCTGGGGCCAACGTCCTGACTTTC
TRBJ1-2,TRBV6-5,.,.,CASREGGTYGYTF,TGTGCCAGCCGAGAGGGAGGAACCTATGGCTACACCTTC
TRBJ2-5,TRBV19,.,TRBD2,CASSGWTSGLSQETQYF,TGTGCCAGTAGTGGGTGGACTAGCGGGCTATCACAAGAGACCCAGTACTTC
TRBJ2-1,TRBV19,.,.,CASSPDSYNEQFF,TGTGCCAGTAGCCCCGACAGCTACAATGAGCAGTTCTTC
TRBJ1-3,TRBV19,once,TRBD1,CASSPLGQGNSGNTIYF,TGTGCCAGTAGCCCGCTGGGACAGGGCAACTCTGGAAACACCATATATTTT
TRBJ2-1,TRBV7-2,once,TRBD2,CASSLTSGRAGNEQFF,TGTGCCAGCAGCCTTACTAGCGGGAGGGCCGGCAATGAGCAGTTCTTC
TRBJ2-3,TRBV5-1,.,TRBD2,CASSLGLAGSTDTQYF,TGCGCCAGCAGCTTGGGTCTAGCGGGTAGCACAGATACGCAGTATTTT
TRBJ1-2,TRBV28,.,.,CASSFGRNYGYTF,TGTGCCAGCAGTTTCGGTCGTAACTATGGCTACACCTTC
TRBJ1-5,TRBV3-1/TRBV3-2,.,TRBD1,CASSQRGTGGGNQPQHF,TGTGCCAGCAGCCAAAGGGGGACAGGTGGGGGCAATCAGCCCCAGCATTTT
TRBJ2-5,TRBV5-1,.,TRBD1,CASSPGTVQETQYF,TGCGCCAGCAGCCCCGGGACAGTCCAAGAGACCCAGTACTTC
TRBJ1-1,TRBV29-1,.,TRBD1,CSVVGQGDTEAFF,TGCAGCGTTGTAGGACAGGGGGATACTGAAGCTTTCTTT
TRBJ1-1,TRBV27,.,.,CASSLFLGAGAEAFF,TGTGCCAGCAGTTTGTTCTTGGGGGCAGGGGCTGAAGCTTTCTTT
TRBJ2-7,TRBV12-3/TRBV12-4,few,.,CASSLYSYEQYF,TGTGCCAGCAGTTTGTATTCCTACGAGCAGTACTTC
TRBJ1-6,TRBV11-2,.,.,CASSLGESLHF,TGTGCCAGCAGCTTAGGGGAGTCCCTCCACTTT
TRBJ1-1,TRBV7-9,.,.,CASSLATQSEAFF,TGTGCCAGCAGCTTAGCCACTCAAAGTGAAGCTTTCTTT
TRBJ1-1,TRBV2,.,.,CASSELGRGDEAFF,TGTGCCAGCAGTGAACTGGGGAGGGGTGATGAAGCTTTCTTT